The next 8 T cell receptor beta chains were all read from a single sample in a study of HIV-infected patients and healthy controls. Reverse transcription used roughly 450 ng RNA and constant-region primers for alpha and beta. Each of the alpha and beta chains got its own library through chain-specific third strand synthesis with indices. TCRdb re-called the 5' RACE reads through MiXCR, storing one row per CDR3 protein. The sample consists of about 9,600 distinct CDR3 sequences, roughly 7% of them appearing once. All unsorted peripheral T cells were captured because whole blood was used without fractionation. The specimen was blood, collected before antiretroviral therapy. These receptors all stem from an adult with HIV infection.

About this clonotype: A read error may be the cause here, since a much bigger clone is one base away. This sequence joins TRBV2 and TRBJ2-5, with D maybe TRBD1 (5 bases). This CDR3 region has 13 residues. In germline, CDR1 is SNHLY, CDR2 FYNNEI. The CDR3 spells CGSSWGPPETQYF. The CDR3 region has the DNA TGTGGCAGCAGCTGGGGCCCCCCGGAGACCCAGTACTTC.

This clonotype was counted at least ten times. The chain employs TRBV7-3 and TRBJ2-3; a possible D gene is TRBD2 (5 bases). CDR3 length equals 15 residues. Trimming removed 0 bases from V and 4 bases from J, with 11 bases in between. The V gene's germline CDR1 is SGHTA and CDR2 FQGTGA. The CDR3 region is CASSLTGLAADTQYF. Written as DNA, the CDR3 is TGTGCCAGCAGCTTAACCGGGCTAGCCGCAGATACGCAGTATTTT. Full variable domain (missing parts from reference TRBV7-3 and TRBJ2-3): GAGVSQTPSNKVTEKGKYVELRCDPISGHTALYWYRQSLGQGPEFLIYFQGTGAADDSGLPNDRFFAVRPEGSVSTLKIQRTERGDSAVYLCASSLTGLAADTQYFGPGTRLTVL.

This clonotype is categorized as medium-sized (0.01 to 0.1%). The chain couples TRBV4-1 to TRBJ1-4; D remains unclear. The germline gives CDR1 MGHRA, CDR2 YSYEKL. The length of the CDR3 is 15 residues. Deletions cut 2 bases from V and 0 bases from J, with 7 bases between. The CDR3 DNA reads TGCGCCAGCAGCCAAAAAGATGCAACTAATGAAAAACTGTTTTTT. Translating it yields CASSQKDATNEKLFF.

This clonotype was counted at least ten times. J is TRBJ2-1 and V is TRBV11-1, with 9 bases matching TRBD1. The CDR3 runs 15 residues. The germline V gene encodes CDR1 SGHAT and CDR2 FQDESV (reference sequence). J was trimmed by 3 bases and V by 3 bases; bases with no gene match: 3. The CDR3 reads CASSLVTGGYNEQFF. The DNA for the CDR3 is TGTGCCAGCAGCTTGGTGACAGGGGGCTACAATGAGCAGTTCTTC.

The rearrangement links TRBV12-3 or TRBV12-4 to TRBJ1-5; 10 bases map to TRBD1. The CDR3 covers 15 residues. V lost 6 bases, J lost 9 bases, and 11 bases stayed unmatched. CDR3 coding DNA: TGTGCCAGCAGATTCCGGGGACAGGGGTCTGGGCCCCAGCATTTT. Translated, it gives CASRFRGQGSGPQHF.

This clonotype appeared many times. The V call is TRBV18, the J call TRBJ1-1; the D gene is possibly TRBD1 (6 bases). Trimming pared 2 bases from V and 2 bases from J, leaving 12 bases between. The CDR3 is 15 residues long. Germline CDR1 is KGHSH and CDR2 is LQKENI. CDR3 loop: CASSPDAGGNTEAFF. The CDR3 region has the DNA TGTGCCAGCTCACCAGATGCGGGGGGCAACACTGAAGCTTTCTTT.

This clonotype has a count of ten or more. The rearrangement links TRBV9 to TRBJ2-3; a weak D match, TRBD2 (6 bases). The V end was cut by 3 bases, the J end by 2 bases, with 13 bases between. CDR3 length: 15 amino acids. Germline loops: CDR1 SGDLS, CDR2 YYNGEE. CDR3 sequence reads: CASSEGLLLTDTQYF. As DNA, the CDR3 is TGTGCCAGCAGCGAGGGACTTCTTCTCACAGATACGCAGTATTTT.

This clonotype has a handful of counts. The rearrangement uses TRBV7-3 and TRBJ1-1; 7 nucleotides match TRBD1. The CDR3 extends over 15 amino acids. Germline assignment: CDR1 SGHTA and CDR2 FQGTGA. V dropped 5 bases and J dropped 0; count of bases not matched to a gene: 6. The CDR3 sequence is CASSALTGMNTEAFF. The CDR3 bases are TGTGCCAGCAGCGCCCTGACAGGGATGAACACTGAAGCTTTCTTT.